Sequencing of this T cell receptor beta chain was carried out in a study of shared clonotypes between healthy human individuals. Measured with immunoSEQ multiplex PCR; TCRdb has only the in-frame clones, and not every one. The table shows over 2 million clones, with over 85% occurring only once. CDR1 is SNHLY, CDR2 FYNNEI, per germline. Trimming at V came to 5 bases and at J to 0 bases, leaving 9 bases not matched to a gene. The CDR3 is 19 amino acids. CD45RO-negative, CCR7-selected cells formed the naive CD8 fraction, which excluded terminally differentiated effector memory CD45RA+ cells. The receptor comes from a man in his late teens or twenties in good health. This chain joins TRBV2 and TRBJ2-1; 14 nucleotides align to TRBD2. The sequencing sample was made of naive CD8+ T cells sorted from blood. CDR3 residues: CASSSGLAGAGSSYNEQFF. The CDR3 DNA sequence: TGTGCCAGCAGTTCGGGACTAGCGGGAGCGGGTTCCTCCTACAATGAGCAGTTCTTC.